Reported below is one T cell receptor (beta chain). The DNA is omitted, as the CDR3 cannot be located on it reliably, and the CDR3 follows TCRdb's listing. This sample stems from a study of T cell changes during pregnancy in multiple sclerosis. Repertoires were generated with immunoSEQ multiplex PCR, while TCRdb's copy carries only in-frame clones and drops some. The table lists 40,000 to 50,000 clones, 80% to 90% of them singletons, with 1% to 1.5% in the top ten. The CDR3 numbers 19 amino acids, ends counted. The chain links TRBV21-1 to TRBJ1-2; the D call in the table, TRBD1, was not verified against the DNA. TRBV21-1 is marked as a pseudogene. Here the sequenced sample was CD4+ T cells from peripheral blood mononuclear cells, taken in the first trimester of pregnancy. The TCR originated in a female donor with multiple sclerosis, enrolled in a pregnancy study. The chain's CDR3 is CASSKWGGGTGGASYGYTF.